One sample yielded the 29 T cell receptor beta chains listed below, sequenced in a study of memory CD4+ T cells and cytomegalovirus serostatus. Single viable CD3+CD4+CD8-CD45RO+ cells were sorted as the memory CD4+ T cells. Using immunoSEQ multiplex PCR, the repertoire was profiled, and TCRdb retains in-frame clones only, with some absent. The profile covers about 56,000 clones, with about 70% appearing a single time and more than 2.5% taken by the ten largest. Sequencing used memory CD4+ T cells from blood. These receptors all stem from an adult in good health and CMV-seropositive.

This chain links TRBV15 with TRBJ1-4; the D is unclear. The germline V gene encodes CDR1 LNHNV and CDR2 YYDKDF (reference sequence). V lost 0 bases to trimming and J lost 7 bases, with 9 bases between them. The CDR3 totals 14 residues. CDR3 coding DNA: TGTGCCACCAGCAGAGAGATAGTAGGTGAAAAACTGTTTTTT. Translated, it gives CATSREIVGEKLFF.

This clone was counted a single time. V and J are TRBV7-2 and TRBJ2-5; D is perhaps TRBD2 (6 bases). The CDR3 is 15 residues long. Trimming removed 0 bases at V and 2 bases at J, with 10 bases between. CDR1 is SGHTA and CDR2 is FQGNSA in the germline V gene. CDR3 protein: CASSLAVAAQETQYF. For the CDR3, the DNA is TGTGCCAGCAGCTTAGCGGTAGCGGCACAAGAGACCCAGTACTTC.

The chain links TRBV25-1 to TRBJ2-2; D ambiguous. CDR3 size: 15 residues. Germline-derived CDR1 and CDR2 are MGHDK and SYGVNS. V was pared by 4 bases and J by 0 bases, with 9 bases between. The CDR3 bases are TGTGCCAGCAGTGCCATCACCACGAACACCGGGGAGCTGTTTTTT. Its translation is CASSAITTNTGELFF.

V usage is TRBV5-4 and J usage is TRBJ1-2, with 7 bases aligning to TRBD1. The trim removed 0 bases at V and 8 bases at J, leaving 10 bases unmatched. Germline CDR1 SGHNT, CDR2 YYREEE (reference sequence). This CDR3 has 15 residues. The CDR3 here is CASSLDRQGSSGYTF. The CDR3 region has the DNA TGTGCCAGCAGCTTGGACAGACAGGGATCGAGCGGCTACACCTTC.

This chain joins TRBV7-9 and TRBJ1-4; D remains unclear. V gave up 4 bases and J gave up 2 bases, with 11 bases separating them. The CDR3 contains 15 residues. The germline CDR1 and CDR2 sequences are SEHNR and FQNEAQ (reference sequence). The CDR3: CASSSGILTNEKLFF. The CDR3, as DNA: TGTGCCAGCAGCTCCGGGATCCTGACTAATGAAAAACTGTTTTTT.

This clone was seen just once. The chain recombines TRBV30 with TRBJ2-2, with 10 bases that match TRBD2. Germline CDR1 reads GTSNPN; CDR2 reads SVGIG (reference sequence). Trimming cost V 3 bases and J 6 bases; bases outside gene matches: 13. The CDR3 covers 17 residues. The DNA of the CDR3 is TGTGCCTGGAGCGCCTTTACCAGCGGGAGGGGGGCCGGGGAGCTGTTTTTT. This gives the protein CAWSAFTSGRGAGELFF.

This sequence joins TRBV4-3 and TRBJ2-7, with TRBD2 matching 12 bases. The CDR3 has 15 amino acids. Germline CDR1 reads LGHNA; CDR2 reads YSLEER. J lost 4 bases, V lost 1 base, and 2 bases had no gene match. CDR3 protein: CASSQATSGRYEQYF. CDR3 nucleotide sequence: TGCGCCAGCAGCCAAGCGACTAGCGGGAGATACGAGCAGTACTTC.

This clone was found once. V usage is TRBV10-3 and J usage is TRBJ2-5, with TRBD2 matching 9 bases. The trim removed 4 bases at V and 1 base at J, leaving 4 bases unmatched. The CDR3 contains 15 residues. CDR1 and CDR2 from the germline V gene are ENHRY and SYGVKD. The DNA for the CDR3 is TGTGCCATCAGTGCGGCGGGAGGGCGCCAAGAGACCCAGTACTTC. Translating gives CAISAAGGRQETQYF.

V is TRBV28 and J is TRBJ2-5, with D unresolved. Looked up from germline, CDR1 is MDHEN and CDR2 is SYDVKM. This CDR3 spans 14 amino acids. Trimming took off 6 bases at V and 5 bases at J, with 16 bases between the two ends. The CDR3, as DNA: TGTGCCAGCAGGCCGCCTTCAGGCATGGAGACCCAGTACTTC. It specifies CASRPPSGMETQYF.

This chain joins TRBV30 and TRBJ2-1; D perhaps matches TRBD1 (5 bases). V lost 8 bases and J lost 6, with 17 bases in between. Germline V gene sequence: CDR1 GTSNPN, CDR2 SVGIG (reference sequence). This CDR3 is 13 amino acids long. The CDR3 sequence is CAGGFRRANEQFF. In nucleotides, the CDR3 is TGTGCCGGTGGATTCCGCAGGGCCAATGAGCAGTTCTTC.

V gene TRBV29-1 combines with J gene TRBJ2-4, with 10 bases identical to TRBD1. After removal of 5 bases from V and 6 bases from J, the junction contained 4 bases not matched to a gene. CDR1 SQVTM and CDR2 ANQGSEA come from the germline V gene. The CDR3 consists of 13 residues. As DNA, the CDR3 is TGCAGCGTTAGAAGGGACAGGGGAAACATTCAGTACTTC. Its translation: CSVRRDRGNIQYF.

This clone appeared once. The gene calls are TRBV10-3 and TRBJ2-1; 7 nucleotides match TRBD2. CDR1 ENHRY and CDR2 SYGVKD come from the germline V gene. The CDR3 loop spans 15 amino acids. The V and J ends lost 11 bases and 6 bases, in that order; junction bases with no gene match: 16. CDR3 in DNA: TGTGCCGCCGCGGCATGGTCGGGAGGAGGCAATGAGCAGTTCTTC. It codes for CAAAAWSGGGNEQFF.

CDR3 region: CASSPADTSGRAQLLQETQYF. The CDR3 bases are TGTGCCAGTAGTCCGGCTGATACTAGCGGGAGGGCCCAGCTGCTCCAAGAGACCCAGTACTTC. The chain employs TRBV19 and TRBJ2-5; TRBD2 matches 13 bases. CDR3 length: 21 amino acids. Germline-derived CDR1 and CDR2 are LNHDA and SQIVND (reference sequence). V lost 5 bases and J lost 1; bases outside the gene matches: 19.

The chain recombines TRBV5-1 with TRBJ2-5, with D perhaps TRBD1 (6 bases). Trimming shortened V by 1 base and J by 4 bases, and 14 bases separated the two germline ends. Germline V gives CDR1 SGHRS, CDR2 YFSETQ. The CDR3 sequence is 15 residues long. The CDR3 nucleotides are TGCGCCAGCAGCTTGCGGAACAGGGATCGAGAGACCCAGTACTTC. Protein product: CASSLRNRDRETQYF.

This clone was detected once. The CDR3 DNA reads as TGCAGCGTTCGGGGGCCCTCCGAGCAGTACTTC. Protein: CSVRGPSEQYF. V gene TRBV29-1 combines with J gene TRBJ2-7, with D perhaps given as TRBD1 or TRBD2 (6 bases each). V lost 5 bases, J lost 6 bases, and 11 bases lay in between. CDR3 length: 11 amino acids. Germline CDR1 reads SQVTM; CDR2 reads ANQGSEA.

The chain is built from TRBV19 and TRBJ1-2, with 7 bases lining up with TRBD1. CDR1 is LNHDA, CDR2 SQIVND, per germline (reference sequence). V dropped 5 bases and J dropped 3; count of bases not matched to a gene: 6. The CDR3 extends over 14 amino acids. The CDR3 DNA reads as TGTGCCAGTAGTCTACAGGGGTTCGACTATGGCTACACCTTC. This translates into CASSLQGFDYGYTF.

The genes are TRBV7-9 and TRBJ1-1; perhaps TRBD1 as D (6 bases). Trimming cost V 11 bases and J 0 bases, with 13 bases left between them. Per the germline V gene, CDR1 is SEHNR and CDR2 is FQNEAQ (reference sequence). The CDR3 is 13 amino acids. CDR3 nucleotide sequence: TGTGCCGTCAGCGGACAGATGAACACTGAAGCTTTCTTT. Its translation: CAVSGQMNTEAFF.

V and J are TRBV4-1 and TRBJ2-2, with 7 bases matching TRBD1. This CDR3 has 14 residues. J gave up 8 bases and V 2 bases, and 5 bases lay outside the gene matches. Germline V lookup: CDR1 MGHRA, CDR2 YSYEKL. CDR3 protein: CASSQMRGPGELFF. CDR3 bases: TGCGCCAGCAGCCAAATGAGGGGGCCTGGGGAGCTGTTTTTT.

J is TRBJ2-5 and V is TRBV13, with TRBD1 as a possible D gene (5 bases). The germline V and J ends were trimmed by 1 base and 11 bases, with 11 bases remaining between them. Germline CDR1 PRHDT, CDR2 FYEKMQ (reference sequence). The CDR3 runs 12 residues. The CDR3 here is CASSLDQRGQYF. The CDR3 DNA follows: TGTGCCAGCAGCTTAGATCAAAGGGGTCAGTACTTC.

V usage is TRBV6-1 and J usage is TRBJ2-7; 12 nucleotides line up with TRBD2. Germline-derived CDR1 and CDR2 are MNHNS and SASEGT. Trimming took 5 bases from V and 7 from J; bases not matched to a gene: 3. CDR3 length equals 13 residues. The CDR3 here is CASSLAGGAEQYV. CDR3 sequence (DNA): TGTGCCAGCAGTCTAGCGGGAGGGGCTGAGCAGTACGTC.

The chain uses TRBV14 and TRBJ2-1; the D gene is possibly TRBD2 (6 bases). The germline CDR1 and CDR2 sequences are SGHDN and FVKESK. V shed 2 bases and J shed 8 bases, with 13 bases lying between them. The CDR3 contains 14 residues. CDR3: CASSQTGAGHEQFF. DNA of the CDR3: TGTGCCAGCAGCCAAACGGGAGCTGGGCATGAGCAGTTCTTC. The full variable domain, completed using reference TRBV14 and TRBJ2-1, is EAGVTQFPSHSVIEKGQTVTLRCDPISGHDNLYWYRRVMGKEIKFLLHFVKESKQDESGMPNNRFLAERTGGTYSTLKVQPAELEDSGVYFCASSQTGAGHEQFFGPGTRLTVL.

The rearrangement joins TRBV6-5 to TRBJ2-3; no clear D gene. The V gene's germline CDR1 is MNHEY and CDR2 SVGAGI. V was trimmed by 8 bases and J by 5 bases, leaving 14 bases between them. The length of the CDR3 is 13 residues. DNA for the CDR3: TGTGCCAGCCGACCTGCGCTTTTAGATACGCAGTATTTT. Translating gives CASRPALLDTQYF.

The J gene is TRBJ2-7, the V gene TRBV28; D perhaps matches TRBD2 (5 bases). CDR3 size: 12 residues. CDR1 is MDHEN, CDR2 SYDVKM, per germline. Trimming cost V 6 bases and J 6 bases, with 12 bases left between them. CDR3 region: CASRPPSGEQYF. The CDR3 bases are TGTGCCAGCAGGCCTCCAAGCGGCGAGCAGTACTTC.

The chain recombines TRBV11-3 with TRBJ1-1; tentatively, D is TRBD1 (6 bases). CDR1 and CDR2 (germline): SGHNT, YENEEA. The CDR3 is 15 amino acids. The germline V and J ends were trimmed by 7 bases and 0 bases, with 15 bases remaining between them. DNA of the CDR3: TGTGCCAGCAACCGAGGGGGTACTCTGAACACTGAAGCTTTCTTT. Amino acid sequence: CASNRGGTLNTEAFF.

V usage is TRBV2 and J usage is TRBJ2-6; D is unclear. The CDR3 has 12 residues. Trimming took 6 bases from V and 2 from J, leaving 2 bases between them. Germline CDR1 and CDR2: SNHLY and FYNNEI. The CDR3 DNA reads TGTGCCAGCAGGGCTGGGGCCAACGTCCTGACTTTC. Translation gives CASRAGANVLTF.

The chain uses TRBV19 and TRBJ1-2; 8 positions match TRBD1. Germline V gene data show CDR1 as LNHDA and CDR2 as SQIVND (reference sequence). Trimming took 5 bases from V and 1 from J; bases not matched to a gene: 3. The CDR3 length is 14 residues. The CDR3 nucleotides read TGTGCCAGTAGTTCAGGACAGGGTAACTATGGCTACACCTTC. Amino acids: CASSSGQGNYGYTF.

This sequence joins TRBV6-1 and TRBJ1-1, with unresolved D. CDR3 length: 14 amino acids. Germline V gene data show CDR1 as MNHNS and CDR2 as SASEGT. V dropped 7 bases and J dropped 1 base, with 13 bases sitting between them. The CDR3 loop reads CASKKDYSNTEAFF. The DNA of the CDR3 is TGTGCCAGCAAGAAAGATTACTCGAACACTGAAGCTTTCTTT.

The sample holds a few counts of this clone. The genes are TRBV11-3 and TRBJ1-1, with 7 bases fitting TRBD1. V shed 0 bases and J 1 base; nucleotides not matched to a gene: 11. The CDR3 has 18 residues. Germline values: CDR1 SGHNT, CDR2 YENEEA. The CDR3: CASSLDQGGTVANTEAFF. The CDR3 region has the DNA TGTGCCAGCAGCTTAGATCAAGGGGGGACAGTCGCGAACACTGAAGCTTTCTTT.

V gene TRBV6-4 combines with J gene TRBJ2-7; no firm D call. Germline CDR1 and CDR2: MRHNA and SNTAGT. The CDR3 loop spans 16 amino acids. Trimming pared 6 bases from V and 0 bases from J, leaving 18 bases between. The CDR3 loop is CASRYTTVMSSYEQYV. CDR3 sequence (DNA): TGTGCCAGCAGGTATACAACAGTAATGAGCTCCTACGAGCAGTACGTC.